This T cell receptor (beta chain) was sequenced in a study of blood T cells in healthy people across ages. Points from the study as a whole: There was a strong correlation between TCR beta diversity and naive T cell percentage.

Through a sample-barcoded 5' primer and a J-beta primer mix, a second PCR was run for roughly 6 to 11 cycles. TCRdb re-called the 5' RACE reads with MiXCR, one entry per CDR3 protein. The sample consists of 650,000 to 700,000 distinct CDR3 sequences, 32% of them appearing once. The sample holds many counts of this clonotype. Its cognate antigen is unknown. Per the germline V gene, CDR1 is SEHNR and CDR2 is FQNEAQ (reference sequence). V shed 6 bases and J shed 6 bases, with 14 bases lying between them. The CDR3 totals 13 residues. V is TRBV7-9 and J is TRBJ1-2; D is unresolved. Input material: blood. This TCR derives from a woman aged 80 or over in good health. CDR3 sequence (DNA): TGTGCCAGCAGTAACCCCATTAAGGATGGCTACACCTTC. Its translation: CASSNPIKDGYTF.